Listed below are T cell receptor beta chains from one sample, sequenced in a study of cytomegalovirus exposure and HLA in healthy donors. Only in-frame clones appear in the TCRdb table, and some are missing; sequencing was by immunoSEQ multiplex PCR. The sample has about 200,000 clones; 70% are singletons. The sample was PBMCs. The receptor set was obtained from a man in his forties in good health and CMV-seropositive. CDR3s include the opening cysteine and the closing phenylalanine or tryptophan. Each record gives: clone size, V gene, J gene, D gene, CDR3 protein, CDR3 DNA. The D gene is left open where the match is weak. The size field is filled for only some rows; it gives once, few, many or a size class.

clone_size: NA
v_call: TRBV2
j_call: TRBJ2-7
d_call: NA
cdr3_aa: CATSDTSYEQYF
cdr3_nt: TGTGCCACCTCAGACACCTCCTACGAGCAGTACTTC

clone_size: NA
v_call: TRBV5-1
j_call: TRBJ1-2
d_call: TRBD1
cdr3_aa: CASSLGGTGAGYTF
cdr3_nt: TGCGCCAGCAGCTTGGGCGGGACAGGGGCTGGCTACACCTTC

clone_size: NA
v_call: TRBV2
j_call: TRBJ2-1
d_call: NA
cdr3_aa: CASSSPGEQFF
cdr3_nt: TGTGCCAGCAGTTCCCCAGGGGAGCAGTTCTTC

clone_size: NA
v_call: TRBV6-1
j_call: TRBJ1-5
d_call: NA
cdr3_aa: CASSEDLDSHNQPQHF
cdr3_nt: TGTGCCAGCAGTGAAGATCTCGACTCCCACAATCAGCCCCAGCATTTT

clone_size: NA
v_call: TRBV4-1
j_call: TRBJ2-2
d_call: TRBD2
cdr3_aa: CASSQVFGSGGPNTGELFF
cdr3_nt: TGCGCCAGCAGCCAAGTATTTGGTAGCGGGGGGCCGAACACCGGGGAGCTGTTTTTT

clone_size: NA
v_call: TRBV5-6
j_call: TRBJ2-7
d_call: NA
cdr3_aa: CASSLYPPYYEQYF
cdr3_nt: TGTGCCAGCAGCCTTTACCCTCCCTACTACGAGCAGTACTTC

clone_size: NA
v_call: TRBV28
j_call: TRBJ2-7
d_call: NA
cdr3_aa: CASSLSMYEQYF
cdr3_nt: TGTGCCAGCAGTTTGAGCATGTACGAGCAGTACTTC

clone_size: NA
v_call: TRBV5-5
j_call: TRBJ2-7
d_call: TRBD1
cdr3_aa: CASSNERTGSHEQYF
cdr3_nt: TGTGCCAGCAGCAACGAACGGACAGGGAGTCACGAGCAGTACTTC

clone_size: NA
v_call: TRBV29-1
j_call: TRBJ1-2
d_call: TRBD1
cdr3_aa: CSVGLGRGLGGYTF
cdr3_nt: TGCAGCGTTGGTCTAGGCAGGGGGCTAGGGGGCTACACCTTC

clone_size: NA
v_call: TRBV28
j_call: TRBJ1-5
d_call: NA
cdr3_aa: CASTAPLQGGQPQHF
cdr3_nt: TGTGCCAGCACCGCTCCCCTACAGGGCGGTCAGCCCCAGCATTTT

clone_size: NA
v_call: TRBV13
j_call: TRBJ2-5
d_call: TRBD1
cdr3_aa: CASSLEGQGKKTQYF
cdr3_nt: TGTGCCAGCAGCTTAGAGGGACAGGGGAAGAAGACCCAGTACTTC

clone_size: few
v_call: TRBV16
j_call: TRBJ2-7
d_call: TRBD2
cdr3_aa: CASSPSGYEQYF
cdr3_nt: TGTGCCAGCAGCCCTAGCGGTTACGAGCAGTACTTC

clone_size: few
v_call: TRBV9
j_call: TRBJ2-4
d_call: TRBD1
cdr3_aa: CASSAGTGGNIQYF
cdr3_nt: TGTGCCAGCAGCGCCGGGACAGGGGGAAACATTCAGTACTTC

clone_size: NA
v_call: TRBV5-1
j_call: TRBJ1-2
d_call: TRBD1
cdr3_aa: CASSSGTGVGYGYTF
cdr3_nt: TGCGCCAGCAGCTCCGGGACAGGGGTGGGCTATGGCTACACCTTC

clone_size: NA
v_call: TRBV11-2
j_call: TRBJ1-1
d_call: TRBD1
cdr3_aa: CASSLDRVTEAFF
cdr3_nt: TGTGCCAGCAGCTTGGACAGGGTAACTGAAGCTTTCTTT

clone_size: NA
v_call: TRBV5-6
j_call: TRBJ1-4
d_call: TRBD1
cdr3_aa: CASSLGTGTFEKLFF
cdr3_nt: TGTGCCAGCAGCTTGGGGACAGGGACATTTGAAAAACTGTTTTTT

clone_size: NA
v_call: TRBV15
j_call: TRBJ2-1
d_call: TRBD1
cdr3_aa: CATSRAGRGLFNEQFF
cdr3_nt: TGTGCCACCAGCAGAGCTGGCAGGGGGCTTTTTAATGAGCAGTTCTTC

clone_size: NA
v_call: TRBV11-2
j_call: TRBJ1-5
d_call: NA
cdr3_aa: CASSPRAGGGNQPQHF
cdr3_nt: TGTGCCAGCAGCCCACGAGCGGGGGGCGGGAATCAGCCCCAGCATTTT

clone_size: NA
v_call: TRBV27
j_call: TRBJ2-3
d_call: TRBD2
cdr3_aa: CASSFAGGSTDTQYF
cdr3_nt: TGTGCCAGCAGTTTCGCGGGGGGGAGCACAGATACGCAGTATTTT

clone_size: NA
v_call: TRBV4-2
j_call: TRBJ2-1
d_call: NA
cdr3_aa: CASSQVWRGYNEQFF
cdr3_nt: TGTGCCAGCAGCCAAGTCTGGCGGGGCTACAATGAGCAGTTCTTC

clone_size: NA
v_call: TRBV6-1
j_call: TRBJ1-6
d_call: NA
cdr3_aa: CASSSGLINSPLHF
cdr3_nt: TGTGCCAGCAGTTCGGGACTGATTAATTCACCCCTCCACTTT

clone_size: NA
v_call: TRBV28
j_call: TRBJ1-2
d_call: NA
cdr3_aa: CASSSPDGGYGYTF
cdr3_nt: TGTGCCAGCAGCAGCCCGGACGGAGGCTATGGCTACACCTTC

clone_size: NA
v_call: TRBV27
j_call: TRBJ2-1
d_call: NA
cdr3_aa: CASTPDGVGEQFF
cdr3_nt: TGTGCCAGCACACCGGATGGCGTCGGGGAGCAGTTCTTC

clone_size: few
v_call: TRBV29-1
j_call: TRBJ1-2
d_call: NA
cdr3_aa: CSVSNPLEVGHSIF
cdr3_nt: TGCAGCGTTTCGAACCCCCTCGAGGTGGGACACTCCATCTTC

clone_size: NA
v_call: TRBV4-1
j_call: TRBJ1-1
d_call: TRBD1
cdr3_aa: CASSQIGQGGTEAFF
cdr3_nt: TGCGCCAGCAGCCAAATCGGACAGGGTGGCACTGAAGCTTTCTTT

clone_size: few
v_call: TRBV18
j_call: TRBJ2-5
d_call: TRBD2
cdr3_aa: CASSPFSGDYQETQYF
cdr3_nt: TGTGCCAGCTCACCCTTTAGCGGGGATTACCAAGAGACCCAGTACTTC

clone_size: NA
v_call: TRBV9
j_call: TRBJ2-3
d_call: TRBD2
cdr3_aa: CASSIAGGITDTQYF
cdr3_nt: TGTGCCAGCAGCATAGCGGGGGGGATCACAGATACGCAGTATTTT

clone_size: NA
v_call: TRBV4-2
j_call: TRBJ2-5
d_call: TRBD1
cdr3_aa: CASSQGDGDRGRQTQYF
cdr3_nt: TGTGCCAGCAGCCAAGGTGACGGAGACAGGGGGCGTCAGACCCAGTACTTC

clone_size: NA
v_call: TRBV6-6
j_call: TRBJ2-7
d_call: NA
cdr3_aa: CASRDNTYEQYF
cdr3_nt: TGTGCCAGCCGGGACAATACCTACGAGCAGTACTTC

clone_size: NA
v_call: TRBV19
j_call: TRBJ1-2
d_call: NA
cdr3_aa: CASSQRTENGYTF
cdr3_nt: TGTGCCAGTAGCCAGAGGACAGAAAATGGCTACACCTTC

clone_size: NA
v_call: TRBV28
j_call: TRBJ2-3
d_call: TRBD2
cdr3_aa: CASSFPPGSGGRWADTQYF
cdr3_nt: TGTGCCAGCAGTTTCCCCCCGGGTAGCGGGGGCCGCTGGGCAGATACGCAGTATTTT

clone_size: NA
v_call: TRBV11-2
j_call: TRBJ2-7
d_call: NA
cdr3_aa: CASSFTAYEQYF
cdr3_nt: TGTGCCAGCAGCTTTACAGCATACGAGCAGTACTTC